A single sample is the source of the 29 T cell receptor beta chains below, sequenced in a study of cytomegalovirus exposure and HLA in healthy donors. 60 Vbeta and 13 Jbeta primers were used in PCR. Measured with immunoSEQ multiplex PCR; TCRdb has only the in-frame clones, and not every one. The top ten hold 2.7% of the sample, which has about 200,000 clones, approximately 78% seen once. Sequencing input: PBMCs. The receptors here all came from a woman aged 40-49 years in good health and CMV-seronegative.

As for this clone: The germline gene is not matched at one end of the junction; a read error may be the cause. This rearrangement joins TRBV7-9 to TRBJ2-7, with 7 bases matching TRBD1. CDR3 length: 14 residues. The germline V gene encodes CDR1 SEHNR and CDR2 FQNEAQ (reference sequence). CDR3 nucleotide sequence: TGTTCCAGCAGCTTGACAGGGCTAGTCGTCGAGCAGTACTTC. This gives the protein CSSSLTGLVVEQYF. The full variable domain, in which reference TRBV7-9 and TRBJ2-7 provide the parts outside the CDR3, is DTGVSQNPRHKITKRGQNVTFRCDPISEHNRLYWYRQTLGQGPEFLTYFQNEAQLEKSRLLSDRFSAERPKGSFSTLEIQRTEQGDSAMYLCSSSLTGLVVEQYFGPGTRLTVT.

The chain uses TRBV4-1 and TRBJ2-5; possible D gene TRBD2, 6 bases. The DNA matches TRBJ2-7 better at its end, which makes the J call doubtful. CDR1 MGHRA and CDR2 YSYEKL come from the germline V gene. This CDR3 is 15 amino acids long. The CDR3 DNA follows: TGCGCCAGCAGCCAAGATCCAAACGGGGGATACGAGCAGTACTTC. Encoded protein: CASSQDPNGGYEQYF.

J is TRBJ2-1 and V is TRBV6-5, with D possibly matching TRBD2 (6 bases). The length of the CDR3 is 15 residues. Trimming left V 0 bases short and J 0 bases short, with 6 bases between. The V gene's germline CDR1 is MNHEY and CDR2 SVGAGI. CDR3 in DNA: TGTGCCAGCAGTTACTCGGGGGGCTCCTACAATGAGCAGTTCTTC. The encoded protein is CASSYSGGSYNEQFF.

This chain connects TRBV11-2 to TRBJ2-7, with TRBD1 as a possible D gene (5 bases). Per the germline V gene, CDR1 is SGHAT and CDR2 is FQNNGV. The CDR3 covers 15 residues. Between the trimmed V and J ends, which lost 5 bases and 3 bases, there was a span of 17 bases. This CDR3 is CASSRDSLGVYEQYF. Here the CDR3 DNA reads TGTGCCAGCAGCCGCGACAGCTTAGGAGTCTACGAGCAGTACTTC. Full variable domain (rest looked up from reference TRBV11-2 and TRBJ2-7): EAGVAQSPRYKIIEKRQSVAFWCNPISGHATLYWYQQILGQGPKLLIQFQNNGVVDDSQLPKDRFSAERLKGVDSTLKIQPAKLEDSAVYLCASSRDSLGVYEQYFGPGTRLTVT.

This chain links TRBV13 with TRBJ2-5; D is unclear. Trimming removed 4 bases from V and 4 bases from J, with 16 bases in between. This CDR3 has 15 residues. Germline CDR1 and CDR2: PRHDT and FYEKMQ (reference sequence). CDR3: CASSSNVRVLETQYF. As DNA, the CDR3 is TGTGCCAGCAGCTCCAATGTCCGGGTACTAGAGACCCAGTACTTC.

The V call is TRBV27, the J call TRBJ1-1, with 8 bases aligning to TRBD1. CDR3 size: 14 residues. J lost 6 bases, V lost 3 bases, and 6 bases had no gene match. CDR1 and CDR2 from the germline V gene are MNHEY and SMNVEV (reference sequence). Here the CDR3 reads CASSFGQGSAEAFF. The CDR3 coding sequence is TGTGCCAGCAGTTTCGGACAGGGAAGCGCTGAAGCTTTCTTT.

V and J are TRBV19 and TRBJ1-2, with D possibly being TRBD1 (6 bases). CDR1 and CDR2 (germline): LNHDA, SQIVND (reference sequence). The CDR3 runs to 14 residues. With 6 bases removed from V and 2 bases from J, the gap between germline ends came to 13 bases. This CDR3 is CASSRTQGNYGYTF. The DNA for the CDR3 is TGTGCCAGTAGCCGAACTCAGGGGAACTATGGCTACACCTTC. The whole variable domain, remainder taken from reference TRBV19 and TRBJ1-2, is DGGITQSPKYLFRKEGQNVTLSCEQNLNHDAMYWYRQDPGQGLRLIYYSQIVNDFQKGDIAEGYSVSREKKESFPLTVTSAQKNPTAFYLCASSRTQGNYGYTFGSGTRLTVV.

The chain combines TRBV30 with TRBJ1-2; the D gene is possibly TRBD1 (6 bases). The V end lost 5 bases, the J end lost 6 bases, and 13 bases lay between the germline ends. Germline CDR1 and CDR2: GTSNPN and SVGIG (reference sequence). This CDR3 has 12 amino acids. The CDR3 DNA reads as TGTGCCTGGGAACAGGGTTTCGATGGCTACACCTTC. It yields the protein CAWEQGFDGYTF.

This chain joins TRBV7-2 and TRBJ2-7, with D possibly TRBD1 on 6 matching bases. CDR3 size: 15 residues. V lost 5 bases to trimming and J lost 3 bases, with 17 bases between them. Per the germline V gene, CDR1 is SGHTA and CDR2 is FQGNSA. Here the CDR3 reads CASSHYDRSHYEQYF. In DNA form, the CDR3 reads TGTGCCAGCAGCCATTACGACAGGTCCCACTACGAGCAGTACTTC. Together with reference TRBV7-2 and TRBJ2-7, the CDR3 gives the full variable domain: GAGVSQSPSNKVTEKGKDVELRCDPISGHTALYWYRQSLGQGLEFLIYFQGNSAPDKSGLPSDRFSAERTGGSVSTLTIQRTQQEDSAVYLCASSHYDRSHYEQYFGPGTRLTVT.

V usage is TRBV11-2 and J usage is TRBJ2-6, with 8 nucleotides matching TRBD2. The CDR3 sequence is 18 residues long. The V segment lost 2 bases and the J segment 2 bases; nucleotides outside the gene matches: 8. Germline V CDR1 and CDR2: SGHAT, FQNNGV. CDR3 sequence: CASSLPRAGVTGANVLTF. In DNA form, the CDR3 reads TGTGCCAGCAGCTTACCCCGAGCGGGGGTAACTGGGGCCAACGTCCTGACTTTC.

Note on this clone: A read error may account for a junction end that differs from germline. The CDR3 reads CAITGQIINSEAFF. CDR3 DNA: TGTGCCATAACGGGACAGATTATAAACAGTGAAGCTTTCTTT. This chain links TRBV2 with TRBJ1-1, with TRBD1 matching 7 bases. Germline CDR1 SNHLY, CDR2 FYNNEI. This CDR3 region has 14 residues.

Written as DNA, the CDR3 is TGTGCCAGCAGCCAAGACTCGAGCACAGATACGCAGTATTTT. Translating it yields CASSQDSSTDTQYF. The chain combines TRBV4-2 with TRBJ2-3; D ambiguous. Deletions cut 0 bases from V and 0 bases from J, with 4 bases between. There are 14 residues in the CDR3. The germline CDR1 and CDR2 sequences are LGHNA and YNFKEQ.

This chain links TRBV28 with TRBJ1-2; D not certain. V was clipped by 5 bases and J by 8 bases, with 21 bases between them. This CDR3 is 15 amino acids long. Germline V gene lookup returns CDR1 MDHEN and CDR2 SYDVKM. CDR3 in amino acids: CASSPGSEGGKGYTF. CDR3 nucleotides: TGTGCCAGCAGTCCTGGCTCGGAGGGTGGAAAGGGCTACACCTTC.

The CDR3 nucleotides read TGCGCCAGCAGTGAGCTTAGCGGGATGAACAATGAGCAGTTCTTC. It is translated as CASSELSGMNNEQFF. V usage is TRBV10-1 and J usage is TRBJ2-1, with 8 bases matching TRBD2. This CDR3 spans 15 amino acids. Per the germline V gene, CDR1 is WNHNN and CDR2 is SYGVQD (reference sequence). After removal of 2 bases from V and 5 bases from J, the junction contained 5 bases not matched to a gene.

This chain links TRBV11-2 with TRBJ1-6, with 8 nucleotides matching TRBD1. Germline V gives CDR1 SGHAT, CDR2 FQNNGV. The CDR3 is 17 amino acids. J lost 6 bases, V lost 5 bases, and 12 bases had no gene match. CDR3 amino acids: CASSPRTGTGLNSPLHF. The CDR3, as DNA: TGTGCCAGCAGCCCACGGACCGGGACAGGCCTTAATTCACCCCTCCACTTT.

CDR3 residues: CASRGQGAVNTGELFF. The CDR3 coding sequence is TGTGCCAGTAGGGGACAGGGGGCAGTGAACACCGGGGAGCTGTTTTTT. The chain has TRBV19 and TRBJ2-2, with 12 bases lining up with TRBD1. Trimming removed 6 bases from V and 1 base from J; junction bases left unmatched: 3. The CDR3 has 16 amino acids. Germline V gene lookup returns CDR1 LNHDA and CDR2 SQIVND (reference sequence).

The CDR3 protein is CATSRDYRGGEKLFF. DNA for the CDR3: TGTGCCACCAGCAGAGACTACAGGGGGGGGGAAAAACTGTTTTTT. The chain joins TRBV15 to TRBJ1-4, with 8 bases lining up with TRBD1. The CDR3 loop spans 15 amino acids. CDR1 is LNHNV and CDR2 is YYDKDF in the germline V gene (reference sequence). Losses at the gene ends were 0 bases for V and 8 bases for J; bases not matched to a gene: 5.

The chain is built from TRBV29-1 and TRBJ1-1, with D uncertain. Between the trimmed V and J ends, which lost 0 bases and 6 bases, there was a span of 14 bases. Per the germline V gene, CDR1 is SQVTM and CDR2 is ANQGSEA. CDR3 length: 14 residues. CDR3 coding DNA: TGCAGCGTTGAAGATCCGAACAGCTTCGCTGAAGCTTTCTTT. The encoded protein is CSVEDPNSFAEAFF.

The chain has TRBV19 and TRBJ1-1, with a tentative D call TRBD1 (6 bases). The CDR3 runs to 14 residues. Between the trimmed V and J ends, which lost 3 bases and 2 bases, there was a span of 10 bases. Germline assignment: CDR1 LNHDA and CDR2 SQIVND (reference sequence). CDR3 region: CASSITGKNTEAFF. For the CDR3, the DNA is TGTGCCAGTAGTATTACAGGGAAAAACACTGAAGCTTTCTTT.

The chain recombines TRBV30 with TRBJ1-1; 7 positions match TRBD1. After removal of 8 bases from V and 2 bases from J, the junction contained 8 bases not matched to a gene. The length of the CDR3 is 13 residues. CDR1 is GTSNPN, CDR2 SVGIG, per germline (reference sequence). As DNA, the CDR3 is TGTGCCAGAAGTACAGGGGATAACACTGAAGCTTTCTTT. Encoded protein: CARSTGDNTEAFF. Full variable domain (missing parts from reference TRBV30 and TRBJ1-1): SQTIHQWPATLVQPVGSPLSLECTVEGTSNPNLYWYRQAAGRGLQLLFYSVGIGQISSEVPQNLSASRPQDRQFILSSKKLLLSDSGFYLCARSTGDNTEAFFGQGTRLTVV.

This clone was seen more than once but under ten times. The chain links TRBV19 to TRBJ2-7; 10 positions agree with TRBD1. V lost 2 bases and J lost 5; bases outside the gene matches: 6. The CDR3 runs 15 residues. Per the germline V gene, CDR1 is LNHDA and CDR2 is SQIVND (reference sequence). The CDR3 DNA sequence: TGTGCCAGTAGTATAACCGGGACAGGGGCCCACGAGCAGTACTTC. The encoded protein is CASSITGTGAHEQYF.

This clone was seen a few times. The CDR3 spells CASSSPGTGDNQPQHF. The CDR3 nucleotides are TGTGCCAGCAGCTCCCCAGGGACAGGGGACAATCAGCCCCAGCATTTT. The V gene is TRBV28, the J gene TRBJ1-5, with TRBD1 matching 10 bases. V shed 6 bases and J 3 bases; nucleotides not matched to a gene: 8. The CDR3 consists of 16 residues. Germline values: CDR1 MDHEN, CDR2 SYDVKM.

V usage is TRBV27 and J usage is TRBJ2-7, with unresolved D. Trimming took 4 bases from V and 3 from J, leaving 13 bases between them. The CDR3 runs 14 residues. Germline lookup yields CDR1 MNHEY and CDR2 SMNVEV (reference sequence). This chain's CDR3 is CASSSQTRFYEQYF. The DNA for the CDR3 is TGTGCCAGCAGTTCCCAGACAAGATTCTACGAGCAGTACTTC.

This clone was seen more than once but under ten times. The V gene is TRBV2, the J gene TRBJ1-5; perhaps TRBD1 as D (5 bases). Germline V CDR1 and CDR2: SNHLY, FYNNEI. V was clipped by 4 bases and J by 0 bases, with 10 bases between them. The CDR3 consists of 15 residues. CDR3: CASSAQGYSNQPQHF. In DNA form, the CDR3 reads TGTGCCAGCAGTGCCCAGGGTTATAGCAATCAGCCCCAGCATTTT.

This rearrangement joins TRBV25-1 to TRBJ1-4; 7 nucleotides match TRBD1. This CDR3 has 15 residues. V was pared by 2 bases and J by 7 bases, with 7 bases of the junction left unmatched. Germline loops: CDR1 MGHDK, CDR2 SYGVNS. CDR3 residues: CASSEKRGLSEKLFF. CDR3 sequence (DNA): TGTGCCAGCAGTGAAAAGAGGGGGCTTTCTGAAAAACTGTTTTTT.

This chain links TRBV19 with TRBJ2-7; the D gene is possibly TRBD1 (6 bases). The CDR3 is 17 amino acids. Trimming removed 4 bases from V and 2 bases from J, with 21 bases in between. The germline V gene encodes CDR1 LNHDA and CDR2 SQIVND (reference sequence). In DNA, the CDR3 is TGTGCCAGTAGTACGATGGGACAAACATTCCCCCCCTACGAGCAGTACTTC. Amino acids: CASSTMGQTFPPYEQYF. Complete variable domain (other parts from reference TRBV19 and TRBJ2-7): DGGITQSPKYLFRKEGQNVTLSCEQNLNHDAMYWYRQDPGQGLRLIYYSQIVNDFQKGDIAEGYSVSREKKESFPLTVTSAQKNPTAFYLCASSTMGQTFPPYEQYFGPGTRLTVT.

The V and J genes are TRBV7-9 and TRBJ2-1; 7 bases line up with TRBD2. After removal of 5 bases from V and 8 bases from J, the junction contained 9 bases not matched to a gene. CDR1 SEHNR and CDR2 FQNEAQ come from the germline V gene (reference sequence). The CDR3 consists of 14 residues. The CDR3 DNA follows: TGTGCCAGCAGCAGAAGGACTAGTTCTTATGAGCAGTTCTTC. It is translated as CASSRRTSSYEQFF.

The chain links TRBV18 to TRBJ2-1; D unresolved. CDR3 size: 14 residues. Trimming left V 4 bases short and J 5 bases short, with 12 bases between. CDR1 is KGHSH, CDR2 LQKENI, per germline. The CDR3 DNA reads TGTGCCAGCTCACGACCTCTTGGCAACAATGAGCAGTTCTTC. Translation: CASSRPLGNNEQFF.

V is TRBV6-1 and J is TRBJ1-5; no reliable D call. Between the trimmed V and J ends, which lost 6 bases and 0 bases, there was a span of 12 bases. This CDR3 comprises 15 residues. Germline lookup yields CDR1 MNHNS and CDR2 SASEGT. The CDR3 loop reads CASSFTHYSNQPQHF. Here the CDR3 DNA reads TGTGCCAGCAGCTTTACACACTATAGCAATCAGCCCCAGCATTTT.